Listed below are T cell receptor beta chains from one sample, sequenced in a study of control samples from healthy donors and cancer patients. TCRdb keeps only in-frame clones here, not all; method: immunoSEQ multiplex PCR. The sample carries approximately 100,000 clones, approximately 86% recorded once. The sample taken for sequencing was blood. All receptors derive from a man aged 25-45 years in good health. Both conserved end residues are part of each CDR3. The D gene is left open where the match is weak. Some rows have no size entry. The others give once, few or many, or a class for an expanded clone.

CDR3 protein: CSASDSTGALF; CDR3 DNA: TGCAGTGCTAGCGACTCGACAGGGGCATTGTTT; J gene: TRBJ1-6; V gene: TRBV20-1; D gene: TRBD1; clone size: .
CDR3 protein: CASSQLTGSYGGELFF; CDR3 DNA: TGTGCCAGCAGCCAACTGACAGGGTCATATGGCGGGGAGCTGTTTTTT; J gene: TRBJ2-2; V gene: TRBV4-2; D gene: TRBD1; clone size: few
CDR3 protein: CASSDDGLSSGNTIYF; CDR3 DNA: TGTGCCAGCAGTGATGACGGCCTGAGCTCTGGAAACACCATATATTTT; J gene: TRBJ1-3; V gene: TRBV2; D gene: .; clone size: .
CDR3 protein: CATGASPMLYEQYF; CDR3 DNA: TGTGCCACCGGGGCTAGTCCCATGCTCTACGAGCAGTACTTC; J gene: TRBJ2-7; V gene: TRBV10-3; D gene: .; clone size: .
CDR3 protein: CASSLQGDYGYTF; CDR3 DNA: TGTGCCAGCAGCTTGCAGGGAGACTATGGCTACACCTTC; J gene: TRBJ1-2; V gene: TRBV5-5; D gene: .; clone size: .
CDR3 protein: CATRLNNEQFF; CDR3 DNA: TGTGCCACCCGGTTGAACAATGAGCAGTTCTTC; J gene: TRBJ2-1; V gene: TRBV24-1; D gene: .; clone size: few
CDR3 protein: CASSLSLSDYNEQFF; CDR3 DNA: TGTGCCAGCAGCTTATCCCTGAGCGATTACAATGAGCAGTTCTTC; J gene: TRBJ2-1; V gene: TRBV11-1; D gene: .; clone size: .
CDR3 protein: CASSEEGGEKLFF; CDR3 DNA: TGTGCCAGCAGTGAGGAAGGGGGAGAAAAACTGTTTTTT; J gene: TRBJ1-4; V gene: TRBV27; D gene: .; clone size: .
CDR3 protein: CASSRLAESTDTQYF; CDR3 DNA: TGCGCCAGCAGCCGACTAGCGGAGAGCACAGATACGCAGTATTTT; J gene: TRBJ2-3; V gene: TRBV5-1; D gene: TRBD2; clone size: .
CDR3 protein: CASSGGPGQNNEKLFF; CDR3 DNA: TGTGCCAGCAGCGGGGGACCCGGCCAAAATAATGAAAAACTGTTTTTT; J gene: TRBJ1-4; V gene: TRBV9; D gene: .; clone size: .
CDR3 protein: CASSTPDRGMSNQPQHF; CDR3 DNA: TGTGCCAGTAGTACCCCGGACAGGGGGATGAGCAATCAGCCCCAGCATTTT; J gene: TRBJ1-5; V gene: TRBV19; D gene: TRBD1; clone size: .
CDR3 protein: CASGQEESGANVLTF; CDR3 DNA: TGTGCCAGTGGACAGGAGGAATCTGGGGCCAACGTCCTGACTTTC; J gene: TRBJ2-6; V gene: TRBV2; D gene: TRBD1; clone size: .
CDR3 protein: CASPLRRKTGELFF; CDR3 DNA: TGTGCCAGTCCCTTAAGGCGGAAGACCGGGGAGCTGTTTTTT; J gene: TRBJ2-2; V gene: TRBV25-1; D gene: .; clone size: .
CDR3 protein: CAWSRRGPVQYF; CDR3 DNA: TGTGCCTGGAGTAGGAGGGGCCCAGTGCAGTACTTC; J gene: TRBJ2-7; V gene: TRBV30; D gene: .; clone size: once
CDR3 protein: CASSLEGRGSYNEQFF; CDR3 DNA: TGTGCCAGCAGTTTAGAAGGCAGGGGCTCCTACAATGAGCAGTTCTTC; J gene: TRBJ2-1; V gene: TRBV28; D gene: .; clone size: .
CDR3 protein: CASSLAGRGRPGQFF; CDR3 DNA: TGTGCCAGCAGCTTAGCAGGTAGGGGGCGCCCCGGGCAGTTCTTC; J gene: TRBJ2-1; V gene: TRBV7-2; D gene: TRBD1; clone size: .
CDR3 protein: CASSQSFRGGTEAFF; CDR3 DNA: TGCGCCAGCAGCCAATCTTTCAGGGGCGGCACTGAAGCTTTCTTT; J gene: TRBJ1-1; V gene: TRBV4-3; D gene: .; clone size: .
CDR3 protein: CASSVDGRAGDEQFF; CDR3 DNA: TGTGCCAGCAGCGTAGACGGGAGGGCCGGAGATGAGCAGTTCTTC; J gene: TRBJ2-1; V gene: TRBV9; D gene: TRBD2; clone size: .
CDR3 protein: CASSPRRGTEEVGTQYF; CDR3 DNA: TGTGCCAGCAGCCCCCGGCGTGGGACTGAAGAGGTCGGGACCCAGTACTTC; J gene: TRBJ2-5; V gene: TRBV11-3; D gene: .; clone size: .
CDR3 protein: CSVNLAGGPGEQYF; CDR3 DNA: TGCAGCGTTAATTTAGCGGGAGGGCCAGGGGAGCAGTACTTC; J gene: TRBJ2-7; V gene: TRBV29-1; D gene: TRBD2; clone size: many
CDR3 protein: CASSLLGTGQNTEAFF; CDR3 DNA: TGCGCCAGCAGCTTGCTAGGGACAGGGCAGAACACTGAAGCTTTCTTT; J gene: TRBJ1-1; V gene: TRBV5-1; D gene: TRBD1; clone size: .
CDR3 protein: CASSLGTGFDYGYTF; CDR3 DNA: TGTGCCAGCAGCTTAGGTACAGGGTTTGACTATGGCTACACCTTC; J gene: TRBJ1-2; V gene: TRBV7-2; D gene: .; clone size: .
CDR3 protein: CASSEQTGTTYNEQFF; CDR3 DNA: TGCGCCAGCAGTGAACAGACCGGGACTACCTACAATGAGCAGTTCTTC; J gene: TRBJ2-1; V gene: TRBV10-1; D gene: TRBD2; clone size: once
CDR3 protein: CSASSVGAGGRPQHF; CDR3 DNA: TGCAGTGCTAGTTCTGTTGGGGCAGGGGGCCGGCCCCAGCATTTT; J gene: TRBJ1-5; V gene: TRBV20-1; D gene: TRBD1; clone size: .
CDR3 protein: CASGRTGPYEQYF; CDR3 DNA: TGTGCCAGCGGCAGGACAGGACCCTACGAGCAGTACTTC; J gene: TRBJ2-7; V gene: TRBV2; D gene: TRBD1; clone size: .
CDR3 protein: CASRSGQPQHF; CDR3 DNA: TGTGCCAGCAGAAGTGGTCAGCCCCAGCATTTT; J gene: TRBJ1-5; V gene: TRBV7-3; D gene: .; clone size: .
CDR3 protein: CASSLPNNGQFF; CDR3 DNA: TGTGCCAGCAGCCTACCAAATAACGGGCAGTTCTTC; J gene: TRBJ2-1; V gene: TRBV3-1/TRBV3-2; D gene: .; clone size: .
CDR3 protein: CAGSLGLAPNEQYF; CDR3 DNA: TGCGCCGGCAGCTTGGGACTAGCGCCCAACGAGCAGTACTTC; J gene: TRBJ2-7; V gene: TRBV5-1; D gene: TRBD2; clone size: .
CDR3 protein: CASSEKLAGELFF; CDR3 DNA: TGCGCCAGCAGTGAGAAGTTAGCCGGGGAGCTGTTTTTT; J gene: TRBJ2-2; V gene: TRBV10-1; D gene: .; clone size: few
CDR3 protein: CASSLQGLSTDTQYF; CDR3 DNA: TGTGCCAGCAGTCTACAGGGGCTGAGTACAGATACGCAGTATTTT; J gene: TRBJ2-3; V gene: TRBV6-5; D gene: TRBD1; clone size: .
CDR3 protein: CASSVGGATNEKLFF; CDR3 DNA: TGCGCCAGCAGTGTTGGGGGCGCAACTAATGAAAAACTGTTTTTT; J gene: TRBJ1-4; V gene: TRBV10-1; D gene: .; clone size: few
CDR3 protein: CASSLGPAGLAPNEQFF; CDR3 DNA: TGTGCCAGCAGCTTGGGCCCCGCGGGACTGGCCCCCAATGAGCAGTTCTTC; J gene: TRBJ2-1; V gene: TRBV7-3; D gene: .; clone size: once
CDR3 protein: CASSTGNRNTEAFF; CDR3 DNA: TGCGCCAGCAGCACAGGAAACCGGAACACTGAAGCTTTCTTT; J gene: TRBJ1-1; V gene: TRBV5-1; D gene: .; clone size: .
CDR3 protein: CASMGREGLAGPTGELFF; CDR3 DNA: TGTGCCAGCATGGGACGGGAAGGACTAGCGGGCCCCACCGGGGAGCTGTTTTTT; J gene: TRBJ2-2; V gene: TRBV27; D gene: TRBD2; clone size: once
CDR3 protein: CASSPRDRAYEQYF; CDR3 DNA: TGTGCCAGCAGCCCGAGGGACAGAGCCTACGAGCAGTACTTC; J gene: TRBJ2-7; V gene: TRBV7-9; D gene: TRBD1; clone size: .
CDR3 protein: CASSLVGVGPGELFF; CDR3 DNA: TGTGCCAGCAGTTTGGTAGGGGTGGGTCCCGGGGAGCTGTTTTTT; J gene: TRBJ2-2; V gene: TRBV27; D gene: .; clone size: .
CDR3 protein: CASSSRDWDRGQETQYF; CDR3 DNA: TGTGCCAGCAGCTCTCGGGATTGGGACAGGGGGCAGGAGACCCAGTACTTC; J gene: TRBJ2-5; V gene: TRBV7-2; D gene: TRBD1; clone size: .
CDR3 protein: CASSLKGLSYNSPLHF; CDR3 DNA: TGTGCCAGCAGCTTGAAGGGTCTATCCTATAATTCACCCCTCCACTTT; J gene: TRBJ1-6; V gene: TRBV5-6; D gene: .; clone size: .
CDR3 protein: CASSLDYEQYF; CDR3 DNA: TGTGCCAGCAGCTTGGACTACGAGCAGTACTTC; J gene: TRBJ2-7; V gene: TRBV11-1; D gene: .; clone size: .
CDR3 protein: CASRRPGLGGEQFF; CDR3 DNA: TGTGCCAGCAGAAGACCGGGACTAGGTGGTGAGCAGTTCTTC; J gene: TRBJ2-1; V gene: TRBV11-2; D gene: TRBD2; clone size: .
CDR3 protein: CAWEKGSGQPQHF; CDR3 DNA: TGTGCCTGGGAGAAGGGTTCGGGTCAGCCCCAGCATTTT; J gene: TRBJ1-5; V gene: TRBV30; D gene: .; clone size: once